The clone carrying this T cell receptor (beta chain) was observed a few times. TCRdb reprocessed the 5' RACE reads via MiXCR and lists one record per CDR3 protein. The data contain about 240,000 distinct CDR3 sequences, roughly 10% of them seen just once; the ten biggest clones take up 20% to 25%. Germline V gives CDR1 LGHNA, CDR2 YNFKEQ. V was pared by 3 bases and J by 1 base, with 4 bases of the junction left unmatched. This CDR3 is built from 17 residues. This entry comes from a study of T-cell memory formation after mild COVID-19. Sequencing was performed on PBMCs or a T cell subset sorted from them (not recorded which). The clonotype originates from a man aged 18-30 years who had mild COVID-19 (a few samples of this study predate the infection). Cell type and time point are not known. The rearrangement links TRBV4-2 to TRBJ1-5; TRBD1 matches at 12 bases. CDR3 amino acids: CASSHGTGGGSNQPQHF. The CDR3 DNA sequence: TGTGCCAGCAGCCACGGGACAGGGGGCGGCAGCAATCAGCCCCAGCATTTT.